This T cell receptor beta chain is from a study of blood T cell repertoires in COVID-19. Study details: Acute-phase and convalescent COVID-19 samples originated in the United States, Italy and Spain. Nucleic acid was either cDNA or gDNA, and it came from T cells, B-cell-depleted T cells, or PBMCs.

Per the authors' pipeline: Cell counts per sample came from amplifying reference gene primers. The repertoire was sequenced with immunoSEQ multiplex PCR; TCRdb's copy has only in-frame clones and lacks some. From that table come the V and J calls and clone size; the DNA was used to work out D and trimming. Among about 70,000 clones listed, around nine tenths were seen once. Trimming took 2 bases from V and 2 from J; bases not matched to a gene: 0. Per germline, CDR1 SGHAT and CDR2 FQNNGV. The CDR3 runs to 15 residues. The chain employs TRBV11-2 and TRBJ2-1; 10 positions match TRBD2. The sequence derives from a woman aged 18-29 years with acute or convalescent COVID-19. The sample taken for sequencing was peripheral blood. In DNA, the CDR3 is TGTGCCAGCAGCTTAACTAGCGGGACCTACAATGAGCAGTTCTTC. This sequence encodes CASSLTSGTYNEQFF.